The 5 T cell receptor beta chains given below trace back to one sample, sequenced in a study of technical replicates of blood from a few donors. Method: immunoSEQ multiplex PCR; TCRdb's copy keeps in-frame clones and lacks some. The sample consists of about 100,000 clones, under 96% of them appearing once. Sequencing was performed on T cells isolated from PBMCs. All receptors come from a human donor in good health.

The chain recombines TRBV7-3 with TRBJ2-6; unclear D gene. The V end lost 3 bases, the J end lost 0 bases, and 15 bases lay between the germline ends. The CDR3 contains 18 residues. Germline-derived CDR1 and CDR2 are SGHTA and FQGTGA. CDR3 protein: CASSFFAGDGSGANVLTF. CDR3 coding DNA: TGTGCCAGCAGCTTTTTCGCAGGTGATGGCTCTGGGGCCAACGTCCTGACTTTC.

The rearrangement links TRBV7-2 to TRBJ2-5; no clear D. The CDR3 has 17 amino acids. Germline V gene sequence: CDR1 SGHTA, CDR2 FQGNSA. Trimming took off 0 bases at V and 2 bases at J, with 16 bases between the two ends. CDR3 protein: CASSLALSSGPQETQYF. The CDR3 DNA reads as TGTGCCAGCAGCTTAGCGCTAAGTTCGGGTCCTCAAGAGACCCAGTACTTC.

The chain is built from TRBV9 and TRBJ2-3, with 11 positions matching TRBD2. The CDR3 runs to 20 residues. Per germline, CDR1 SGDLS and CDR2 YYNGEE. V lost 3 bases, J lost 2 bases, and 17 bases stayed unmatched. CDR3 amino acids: CASSGRRLAGGQASTDTQYF. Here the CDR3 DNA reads TGTGCCAGCAGCGGTAGGCGGCTAGCGGGGGGCCAAGCGTCCACAGATACGCAGTATTTT.

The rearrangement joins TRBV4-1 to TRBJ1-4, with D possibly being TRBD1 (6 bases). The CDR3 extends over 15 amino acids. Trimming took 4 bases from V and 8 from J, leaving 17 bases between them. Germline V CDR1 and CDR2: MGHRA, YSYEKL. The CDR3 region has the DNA TGCGCCAGCAGCCGTGATACAGGGAGGGGAGAAAAACTGTTTTTT. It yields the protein CASSRDTGRGEKLFF.

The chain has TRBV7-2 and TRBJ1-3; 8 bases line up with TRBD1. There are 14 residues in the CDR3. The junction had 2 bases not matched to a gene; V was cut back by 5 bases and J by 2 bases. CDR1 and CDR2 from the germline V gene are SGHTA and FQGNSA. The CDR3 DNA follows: TGTGCCAGCAGCCGGACAGGGACTGGAAACACCATATATTTT. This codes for CASSRTGTGNTIYF.